This is a list of T cell receptor beta chains from one sample in a study of T cell repertoires in cytomegalovirus infection. MiXCR, run by TCRdb on the reads, gives a single entry per CDR3 protein. The data show more than 400,000 distinct CDR3 sequences, about 30% seen once. Sequences were obtained from PBMCs. The receptors here all came from a human donor in good health (CMV status not recorded). Some clones in this sample may be carry-over from other donors' samples. CDR3s include the opening cysteine and the closing phenylalanine or tryptophan. Each record gives: CDR3 protein, CDR3 DNA, D gene, clone size, J gene, V gene. D genes are given only for firm matches. Some rows mark clone size as missing; the rest say once, few, many or name a class of expanded clone.

CDR3: CAWNEAPNYSPLHF
DNA: TGTGCCTGGAATGAGGCTCCCAATTATTCACCCCTCCACTTT
D: .
size: .
J: TRBJ1-6
V: TRBV30

CDR3: CASREAGTDTQYF
DNA: TGCGCCAGCCGGGAGGCTGGCACAGATACGCAGTATTTT
D: TRBD2
size: .
J: TRBJ2-3
V: TRBV5-1

CDR3: CASSPRNRHLHF
DNA: TGTGCCAGCAGCCCCCGTAACAGACACCTCCACTTT
D: .
size: few
J: TRBJ1-6
V: TRBV7-2

CDR3: CASSLAFATSGSGSYNEQFF
DNA: TGTGCCAGCAGCTTAGCGTTTGCGACTAGCGGGAGCGGGTCCTACAATGAGCAGTTCTTC
D: TRBD2
size: many
J: TRBJ2-1
V: TRBV7-8

CDR3: CASSSAGGVYNEQFF
DNA: TGTGCCAGCAGCTCTGCCGGGGGGGTCTACAATGAGCAGTTCTTC
D: TRBD2
size: many
J: TRBJ2-1
V: TRBV7-2

CDR3: CSALPRGANTEAFF
DNA: TGCAGTGCTCTCCCCCGAGGAGCGAACACTGAAGCTTTCTTT
D: .
size: few
J: TRBJ1-1
V: TRBV20-1

CDR3: CSASRLAGGETQYF
DNA: TGCAGTGCTAGTCGACTAGCGGGAGGAGAGACCCAGTACTTC
D: TRBD2
size: .
J: TRBJ2-5
V: TRBV20-1

CDR3: CASSQDVGQGSGNTIYF
DNA: TGCGCCAGCAGCCAAGACGTGGGACAGGGTTCCGGAAACACCATATATTTT
D: TRBD1
size: .
J: TRBJ1-3
V: TRBV4-1

CDR3: CASSWDREGNQPQHF
DNA: TGTGCCAGCAGCTGGGACAGGGAAGGCAATCAGCCCCAGCATTTT
D: TRBD1
size: .
J: TRBJ1-5
V: TRBV28

CDR3: CASSETDNTEAFF
DNA: TGCGCCAGCAGTGAGACAGACAACACTGAAGCTTTCTTT
D: .
size: .
J: TRBJ1-1
V: TRBV10-2

CDR3: CASSRVDRSLGETQYF
DNA: TGCGCCAGCAGCCGAGTGGACAGGTCTTTGGGAGAGACCCAGTACTTC
D: TRBD1
size: few
J: TRBJ2-5
V: TRBV4-1

CDR3: CASPSRKHGPGETGNTIYF
DNA: TGTGCCAGCCCGTCCCGAAAACACGGGCCCGGGGAGACTGGAAACACCATATATTTT
D: .
size: .
J: TRBJ1-3
V: TRBV6-1

CDR3: CASSSGLLRSSGANVLTF
DNA: TGTGCCAGCAGTTCGGGACTCCTTAGAAGCTCTGGGGCCAACGTCCTGACTTTC
D: .
size: .
J: TRBJ2-6
V: TRBV12-3/TRBV12-4

CDR3: CASSLGTGQNTIYF
DNA: TGTGCCAGCAGCCTTGGGACAGGACAAAACACCATATATTTT
D: TRBD1
size: .
J: TRBJ1-3
V: TRBV7-6

CDR3: CASSLGYEAMNTEAFF
DNA: TGTGCCAGCAGCTTAGGGTATGAGGCTATGAACACTGAAGCTTTCTTT
D: .
size: .
J: TRBJ1-1
V: TRBV7-8

CDR3: CASSGRTDGDQETQYF
DNA: TGCGCCAGCAGCGGAAGGACCGACGGGGATCAAGAGACCCAGTACTTC
D: .
size: few
J: TRBJ2-5
V: TRBV4-1

CDR3: CAWTAFRTNTEAFF
DNA: TGTGCCTGGACCGCTTTTAGGACAAACACTGAAGCTTTCTTT
D: .
size: .
J: TRBJ1-1
V: TRBV30

CDR3: CASSIESLGGAQQFF
DNA: TGTGCCAGTAGTATAGAAAGCCTAGGCGGGGCTCAGCAGTTCTTC
D: .
size: .
J: TRBJ2-1
V: TRBV19

CDR3: CASSLATGRAETQYF
DNA: TGTGCCAGCAGTTTAGCTACCGGACGGGCGGAGACCCAGTACTTC
D: .
size: .
J: TRBJ2-5
V: TRBV12-3/TRBV12-4

CDR3: CASSPTGGVNNEQFF
DNA: TGTGCCAGCAGCCCCACAGGGGGCGTCAACAATGAGCAGTTCTTC
D: TRBD1
size: few
J: TRBJ2-1
V: TRBV6-2/TRBV6-3

CDR3: CASSFPLSTVNQPQHF
DNA: TGTGCCAGCAGTTTCCCCCTTTCGACTGTTAATCAGCCCCAGCATTTT
D: .
size: .
J: TRBJ1-5
V: TRBV28

CDR3: CASSPGGGDNVLTF
DNA: TGTGCCAGCAGCCCAGGGGGGGGGGACAACGTCCTGACTTTC
D: .
size: .
J: TRBJ2-6
V: TRBV7-2

CDR3: CASTSWEQETQYF
DNA: TGTGCCAGCACCTCTTGGGAACAGGAGACCCAGTACTTC
D: .
size: many
J: TRBJ2-5
V: TRBV7-8

CDR3: CASSFARGRDTYNEQFF
DNA: TGTGCCAGCAGCTTTGCCCGCGGGAGGGATACTTACAATGAGCAGTTCTTC
D: TRBD2
size: .
J: TRBJ2-1
V: TRBV11-3

CDR3: CANSLGGLAYQTPIYEQYF
DNA: TGTGCCAACAGTTTGGGGGGACTAGCATACCAAACTCCCATCTACGAGCAGTACTTC
D: TRBD2
size: once
J: TRBJ2-7
V: TRBV28

CDR3: CSANIRGQGQETQYF
DNA: TGCAGTGCTAACATCCGGGGGCAGGGACAAGAGACCCAGTACTTC
D: .
size: few
J: TRBJ2-5
V: TRBV20-1

CDR3: CASSGTSGVSSYNEQFF
DNA: TGTGCCAGCAGCGGAACTAGCGGGGTTAGCTCCTACAATGAGCAGTTCTTC
D: TRBD2
size: few
J: TRBJ2-1
V: TRBV7-6

CDR3: CASSQDHRRNF
DNA: TGTGCCAGCAGCCAAGATCACAGGCGGAATTTT
D: .
size: .
J: TRBJ2-3
V: TRBV3-1

CDR3: CASSSPGGNNEQFF
DNA: TGTGCCAGCAGTTCGCCAGGGGGTAACAATGAGCAGTTCTTC
D: TRBD1
size: .
J: TRBJ2-1
V: TRBV28

CDR3: CASSSQLGQFYEQYF
DNA: TGTGCCAGTAGTAGTCAACTCGGACAGTTCTACGAGCAGTACTTC
D: .
size: few
J: TRBJ2-7
V: TRBV19

CDR3: CASRTGGAFNQPQHF
DNA: TGTGCCAGCAGGACAGGGGGCGCGTTCAATCAGCCCCAGCATTTT
D: TRBD1
size: few
J: TRBJ1-5
V: TRBV6-2/TRBV6-3

CDR3: CASSLSAGASYGYTF
DNA: TGTGCCAGCAGTTTATCGGCAGGGGCTAGCTATGGCTACACCTTC
D: .
size: many
J: TRBJ1-2
V: TRBV27

CDR3: CASSRTGGGNSPLHF
DNA: TGTGCCAGCAGCAGGACAGGGGGCGGTAATTCACCCCTCCACTTT
D: TRBD1
size: .
J: TRBJ1-6
V: TRBV5-6

CDR3: CASSLLQDDNEQFF
DNA: TGTGCCAGCAGTTTACTACAGGACGACAATGAGCAGTTCTTC
D: .
size: .
J: TRBJ2-1
V: TRBV27